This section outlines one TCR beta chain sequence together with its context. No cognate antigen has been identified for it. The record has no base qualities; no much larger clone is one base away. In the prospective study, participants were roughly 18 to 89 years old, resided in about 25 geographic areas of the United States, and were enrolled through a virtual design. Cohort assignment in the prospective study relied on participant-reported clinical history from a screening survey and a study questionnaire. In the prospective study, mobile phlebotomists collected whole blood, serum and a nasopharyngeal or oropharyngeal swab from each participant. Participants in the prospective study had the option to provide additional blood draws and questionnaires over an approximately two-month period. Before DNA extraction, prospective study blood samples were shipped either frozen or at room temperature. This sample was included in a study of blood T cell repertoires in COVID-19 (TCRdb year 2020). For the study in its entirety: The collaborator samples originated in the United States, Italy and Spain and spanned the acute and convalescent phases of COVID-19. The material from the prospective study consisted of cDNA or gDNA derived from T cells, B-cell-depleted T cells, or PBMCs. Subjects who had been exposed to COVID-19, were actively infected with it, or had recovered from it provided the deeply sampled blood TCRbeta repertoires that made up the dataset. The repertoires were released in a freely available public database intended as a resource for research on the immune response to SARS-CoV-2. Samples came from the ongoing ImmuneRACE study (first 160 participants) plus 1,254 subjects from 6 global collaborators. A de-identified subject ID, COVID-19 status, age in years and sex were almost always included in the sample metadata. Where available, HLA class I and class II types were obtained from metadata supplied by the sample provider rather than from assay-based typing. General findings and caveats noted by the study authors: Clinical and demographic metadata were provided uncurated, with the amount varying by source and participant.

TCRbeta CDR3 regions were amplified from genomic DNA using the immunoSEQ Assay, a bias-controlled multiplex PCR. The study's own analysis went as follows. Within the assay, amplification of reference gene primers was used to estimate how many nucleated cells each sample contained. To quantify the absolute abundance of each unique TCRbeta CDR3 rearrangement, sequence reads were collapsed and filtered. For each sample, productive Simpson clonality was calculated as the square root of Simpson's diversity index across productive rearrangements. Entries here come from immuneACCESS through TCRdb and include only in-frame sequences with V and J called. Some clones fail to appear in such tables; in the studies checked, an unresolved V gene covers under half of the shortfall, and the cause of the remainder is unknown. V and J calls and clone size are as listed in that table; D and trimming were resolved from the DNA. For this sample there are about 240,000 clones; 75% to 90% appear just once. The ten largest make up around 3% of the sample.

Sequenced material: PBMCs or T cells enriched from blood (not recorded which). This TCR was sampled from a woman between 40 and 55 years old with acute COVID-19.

At the DNA level, the sequence is TGTGCCATCAATTCGGAGTATAACACCGGGGAGCTGTTTTTT. This is translated as CAINSEYNTGELFF. The sequence joins TRBV10-3 to TRBJ2-2; the D segment cannot be called with confidence. The CDR3 contains 14 residues, cysteine and phenylalanine counted. CDR3 DNA only is kept here, 42 bases in frame from base 1. V is reduced by 7 bases and J by 2 bases, leaving a spacing of 11 bases between them. Based on the germline V gene, the CDR1 and CDR2 sequences are ENHRY and SYGVKD.